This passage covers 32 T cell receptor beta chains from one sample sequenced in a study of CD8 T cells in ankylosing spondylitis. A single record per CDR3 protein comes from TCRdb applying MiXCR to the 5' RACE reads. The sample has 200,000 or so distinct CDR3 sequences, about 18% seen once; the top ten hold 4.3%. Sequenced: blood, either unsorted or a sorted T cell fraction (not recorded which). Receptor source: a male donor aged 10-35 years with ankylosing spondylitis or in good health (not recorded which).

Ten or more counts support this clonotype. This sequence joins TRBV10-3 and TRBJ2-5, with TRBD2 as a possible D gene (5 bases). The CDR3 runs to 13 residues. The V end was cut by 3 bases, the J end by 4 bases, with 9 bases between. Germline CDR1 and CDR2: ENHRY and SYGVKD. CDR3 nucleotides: TGTGCCATCAGTGATTCGGGAAGAGAGACCCAGTACTTC. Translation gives CAISDSGRETQYF.

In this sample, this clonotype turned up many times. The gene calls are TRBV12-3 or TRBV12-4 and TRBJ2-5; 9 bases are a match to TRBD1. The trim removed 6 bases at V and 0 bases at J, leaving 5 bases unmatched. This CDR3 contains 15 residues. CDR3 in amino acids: CASRSGTGNQETQYF. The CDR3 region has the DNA TGTGCCAGCAGGTCCGGGACAGGGAACCAAGAGACCCAGTACTTC.

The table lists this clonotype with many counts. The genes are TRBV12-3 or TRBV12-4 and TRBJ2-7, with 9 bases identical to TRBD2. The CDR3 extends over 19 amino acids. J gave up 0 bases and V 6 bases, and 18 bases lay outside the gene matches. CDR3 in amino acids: CASSPFNGRLAESSYEQYV. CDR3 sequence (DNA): TGTGCCAGCAGCCCCTTCAATGGGAGACTAGCGGAGAGCTCCTACGAGCAGTACGTC.

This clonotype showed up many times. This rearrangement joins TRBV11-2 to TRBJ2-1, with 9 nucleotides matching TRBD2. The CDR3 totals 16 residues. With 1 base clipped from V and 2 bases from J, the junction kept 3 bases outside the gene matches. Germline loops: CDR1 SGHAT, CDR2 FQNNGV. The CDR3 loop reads CASSLGRLAAYNEQFF. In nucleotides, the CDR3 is TGTGCCAGCAGCTTAGGAAGACTAGCGGCCTACAATGAGCAGTTCTTC.

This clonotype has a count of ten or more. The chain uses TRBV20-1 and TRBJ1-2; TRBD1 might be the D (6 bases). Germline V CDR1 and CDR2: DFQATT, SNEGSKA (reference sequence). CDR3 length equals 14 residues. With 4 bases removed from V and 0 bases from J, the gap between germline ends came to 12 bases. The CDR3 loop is CSAKNRATNYGYTF. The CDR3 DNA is TGCAGTGCTAAGAACAGGGCAACTAACTATGGCTACACCTTC.

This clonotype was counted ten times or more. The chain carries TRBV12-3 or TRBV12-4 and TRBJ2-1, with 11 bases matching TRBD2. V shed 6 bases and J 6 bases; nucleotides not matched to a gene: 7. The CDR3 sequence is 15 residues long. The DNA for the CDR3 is TGTGCCAGCAGCCCACTAGCGGGAGTATCCAATGAGCAGTTCTTC. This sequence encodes CASSPLAGVSNEQFF.

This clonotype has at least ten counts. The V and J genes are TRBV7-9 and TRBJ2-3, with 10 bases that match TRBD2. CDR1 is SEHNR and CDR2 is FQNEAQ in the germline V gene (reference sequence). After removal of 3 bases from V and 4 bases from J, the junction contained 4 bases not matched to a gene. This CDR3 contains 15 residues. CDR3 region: CASSLLAGVPDTQYF. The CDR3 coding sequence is TGTGCCAGCAGCTTGCTAGCGGGAGTTCCAGATACGCAGTATTTT.

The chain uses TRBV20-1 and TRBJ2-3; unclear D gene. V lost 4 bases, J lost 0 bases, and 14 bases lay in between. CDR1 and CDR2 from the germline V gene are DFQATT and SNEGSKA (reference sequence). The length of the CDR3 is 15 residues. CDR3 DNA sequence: TGCAGTGCTAACTTCAGAAACCCTAGCACAGATACGCAGTATTTT. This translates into CSANFRNPSTDTQYF.

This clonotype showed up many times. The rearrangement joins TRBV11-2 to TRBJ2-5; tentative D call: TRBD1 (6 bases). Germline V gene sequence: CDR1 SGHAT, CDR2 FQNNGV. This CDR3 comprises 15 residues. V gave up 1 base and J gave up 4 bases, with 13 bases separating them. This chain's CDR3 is CASSLGQGSGETQYF. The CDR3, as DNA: TGTGCCAGCAGCTTAGGTCAGGGGTCAGGAGAGACCCAGTACTTC.

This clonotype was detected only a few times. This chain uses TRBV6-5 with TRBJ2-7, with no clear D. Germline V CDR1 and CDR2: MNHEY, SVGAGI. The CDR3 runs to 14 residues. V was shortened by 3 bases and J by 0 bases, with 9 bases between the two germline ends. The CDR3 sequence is CASSYVRNSYEQYF. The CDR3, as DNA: TGTGCCAGCAGTTATGTACGGAACTCCTACGAGCAGTACTTC.

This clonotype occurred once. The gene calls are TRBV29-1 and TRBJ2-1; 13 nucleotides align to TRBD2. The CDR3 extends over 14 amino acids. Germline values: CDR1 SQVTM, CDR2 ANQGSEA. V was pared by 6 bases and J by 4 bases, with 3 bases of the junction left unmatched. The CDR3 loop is CSVLGLAGYNEQFF. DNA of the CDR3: TGCAGCGTCCTGGGACTAGCGGGGTACAATGAGCAGTTCTTC.

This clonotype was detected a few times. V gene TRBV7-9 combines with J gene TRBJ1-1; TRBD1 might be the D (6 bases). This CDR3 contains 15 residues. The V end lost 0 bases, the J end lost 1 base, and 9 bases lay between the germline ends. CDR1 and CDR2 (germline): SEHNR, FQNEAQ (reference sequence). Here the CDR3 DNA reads TGTGCCAGCAGCTTAGCGGGCAGGGGGAACACTGAAGCTTTCTTT. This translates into CASSLAGRGNTEAFF.

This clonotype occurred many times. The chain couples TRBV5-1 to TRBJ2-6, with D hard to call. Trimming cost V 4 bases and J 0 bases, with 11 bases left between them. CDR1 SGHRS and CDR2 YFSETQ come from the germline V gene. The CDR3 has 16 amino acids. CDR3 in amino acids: CASSANVGSGANVLTF. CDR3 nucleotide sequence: TGCGCCAGCAGCGCCAACGTCGGCTCTGGGGCCAACGTCCTGACTTTC.

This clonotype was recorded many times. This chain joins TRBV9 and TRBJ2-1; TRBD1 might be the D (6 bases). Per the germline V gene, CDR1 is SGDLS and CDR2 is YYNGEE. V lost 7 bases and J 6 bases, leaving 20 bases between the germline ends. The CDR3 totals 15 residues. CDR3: CASGPRTDYLNEQFF. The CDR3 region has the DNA TGTGCCAGCGGACCCCGGACAGACTACCTCAATGAGCAGTTCTTC.

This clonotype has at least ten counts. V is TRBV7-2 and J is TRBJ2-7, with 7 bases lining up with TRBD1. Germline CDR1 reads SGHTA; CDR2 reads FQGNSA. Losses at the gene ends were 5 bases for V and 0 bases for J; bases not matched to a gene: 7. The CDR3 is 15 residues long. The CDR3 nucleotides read TGTGCCAGCAGCCCAGATGGGACAGTCTCCTACGAGCAGTACTTC. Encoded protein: CASSPDGTVSYEQYF.

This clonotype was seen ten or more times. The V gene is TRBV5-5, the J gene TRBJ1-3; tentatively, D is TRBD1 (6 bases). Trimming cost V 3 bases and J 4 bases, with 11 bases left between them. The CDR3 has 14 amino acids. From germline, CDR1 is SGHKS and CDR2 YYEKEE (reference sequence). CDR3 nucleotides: TGTGCCAGCAGCTCCGGGACACGCGGAAACACCATATATTTT. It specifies CASSSGTRGNTIYF.

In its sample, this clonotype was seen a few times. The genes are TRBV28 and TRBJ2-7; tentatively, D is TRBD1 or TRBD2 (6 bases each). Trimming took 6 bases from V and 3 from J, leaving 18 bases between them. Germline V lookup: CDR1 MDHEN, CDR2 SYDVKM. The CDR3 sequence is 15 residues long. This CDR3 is CASRGGGQGGYEQYF. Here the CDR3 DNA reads TGTGCCAGCAGAGGGGGTGGGCAGGGAGGCTACGAGCAGTACTTC.

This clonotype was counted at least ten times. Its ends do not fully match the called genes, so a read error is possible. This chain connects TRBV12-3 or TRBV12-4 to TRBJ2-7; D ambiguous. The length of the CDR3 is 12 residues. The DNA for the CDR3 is TGTGCCAGCAGTTTAAAGCCCTACGGGCAGTACTTC. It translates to CASSLKPYGQYF.

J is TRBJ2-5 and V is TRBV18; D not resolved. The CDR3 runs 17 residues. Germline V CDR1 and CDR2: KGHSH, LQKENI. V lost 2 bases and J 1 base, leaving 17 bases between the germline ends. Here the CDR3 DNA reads TGTGCCAGCTCACCAAAATCTTGGCTAGGCCCCCAAGAGACCCAGTACTTC. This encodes CASSPKSWLGPQETQYF.

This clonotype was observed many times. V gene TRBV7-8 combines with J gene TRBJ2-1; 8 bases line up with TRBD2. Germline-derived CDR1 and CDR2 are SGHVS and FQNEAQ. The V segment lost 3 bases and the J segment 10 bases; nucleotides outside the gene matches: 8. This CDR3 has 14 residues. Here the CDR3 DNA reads TGTGCCAGCAGCTTCCCACAGATAGCGGGGGAGCAGTTCTTC. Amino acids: CASSFPQIAGEQFF.

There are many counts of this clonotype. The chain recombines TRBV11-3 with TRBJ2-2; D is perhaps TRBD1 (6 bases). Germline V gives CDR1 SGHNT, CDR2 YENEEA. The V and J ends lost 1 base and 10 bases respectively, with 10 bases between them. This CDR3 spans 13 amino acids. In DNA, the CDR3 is TGTGCCAGCAGCTTAGGGACAGTCGCGGAGCTGTTTTTT. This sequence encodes CASSLGTVAELFF.

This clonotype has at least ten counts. The CDR3 reads CASSLSGAAFF. In nucleotides, the CDR3 is TGTGCCAGCAGCTTGTCAGGGGCGGCTTTCTTT. The rearrangement joins TRBV5-6 to TRBJ1-1, with D possibly being TRBD1 (6 bases). There are 11 residues in the CDR3. V dropped 1 base and J dropped 11 bases, with 9 bases sitting between them. Germline CDR1 is SGHDT and CDR2 is YYEEEE.

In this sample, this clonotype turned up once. The DNA of the CDR3 is TGTGCCAGCAGCTTAGATTGGCGACAACTTCACACAGATACGCAGTATTTT. Its protein is CASSLDWRQLHTDTQYF. The chain uses TRBV7-2 and TRBJ2-3; D gene uncertain. The germline V and J ends were trimmed by 1 base and 2 bases, with 16 bases remaining between them. CDR3 length: 17 amino acids. The germline V gene encodes CDR1 SGHTA and CDR2 FQGNSA.

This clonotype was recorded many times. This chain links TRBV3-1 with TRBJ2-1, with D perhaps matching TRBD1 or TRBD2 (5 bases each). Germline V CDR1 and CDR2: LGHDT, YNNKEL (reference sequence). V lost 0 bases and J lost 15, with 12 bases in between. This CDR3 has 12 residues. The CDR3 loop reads CASSQEPGSLFF. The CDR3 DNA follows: TGTGCCAGCAGCCAAGAACCAGGGAGTCTGTTCTTC.

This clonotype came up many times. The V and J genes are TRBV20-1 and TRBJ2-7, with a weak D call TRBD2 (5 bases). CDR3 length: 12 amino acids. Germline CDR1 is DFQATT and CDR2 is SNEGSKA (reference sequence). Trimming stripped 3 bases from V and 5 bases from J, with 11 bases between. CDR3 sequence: CSASSGMDEQYF. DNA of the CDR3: TGCAGTGCTAGTTCCGGGATGGACGAGCAGTACTTC.

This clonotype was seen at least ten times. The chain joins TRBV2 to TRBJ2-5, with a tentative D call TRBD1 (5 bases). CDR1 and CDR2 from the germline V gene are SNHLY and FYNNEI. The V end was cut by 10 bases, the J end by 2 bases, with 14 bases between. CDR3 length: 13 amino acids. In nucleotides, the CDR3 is TGTGCCACCCTTTACAGGTTACAAGAGACCCAGTACTTC. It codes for CATLYRLQETQYF.

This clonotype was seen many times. Written as DNA, the CDR3 is TGTGCCAGCAGTTTAACAGGGGCCGGGGAGCTGTTTTTT. Its translation: CASSLTGAGELFF. The chain has TRBV12-3 or TRBV12-4 and TRBJ2-2; TRBD1 matches 7 bases. The trim removed 2 bases at V and 6 bases at J, leaving 0 bases unmatched. CDR3 length equals 13 residues.

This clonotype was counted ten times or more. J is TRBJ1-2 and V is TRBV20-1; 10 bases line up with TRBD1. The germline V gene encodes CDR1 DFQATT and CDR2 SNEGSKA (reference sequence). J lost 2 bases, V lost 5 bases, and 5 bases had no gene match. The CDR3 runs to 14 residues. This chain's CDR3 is CSAGGTGENYGYTF. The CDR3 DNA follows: TGCAGTGCTGGCGGGACAGGGGAAAACTATGGCTACACCTTC.

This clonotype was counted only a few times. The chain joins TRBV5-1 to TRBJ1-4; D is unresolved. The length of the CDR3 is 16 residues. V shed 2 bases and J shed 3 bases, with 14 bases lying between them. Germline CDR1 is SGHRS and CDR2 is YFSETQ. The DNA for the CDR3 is TGCGCCAGCAGCTTATGGGGAGGTCTTGCTAATGAAAAACTGTTTTTT. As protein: CASSLWGGLANEKLFF.

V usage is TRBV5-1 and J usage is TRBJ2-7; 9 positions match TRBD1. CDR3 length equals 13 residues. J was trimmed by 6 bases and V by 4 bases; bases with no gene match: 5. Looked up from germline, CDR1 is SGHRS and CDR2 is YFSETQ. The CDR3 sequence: CASSLTGGGEQYF. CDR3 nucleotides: TGCGCCAGCAGCCTCACAGGGGGCGGCGAGCAGTACTTC.

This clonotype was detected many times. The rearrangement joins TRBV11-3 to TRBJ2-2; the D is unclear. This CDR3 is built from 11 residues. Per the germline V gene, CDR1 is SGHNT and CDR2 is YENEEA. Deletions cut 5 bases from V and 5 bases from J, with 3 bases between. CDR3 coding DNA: TGTGCCAGCAGCAAAACCGGGGAGCTGTTTTTT. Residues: CASSKTGELFF. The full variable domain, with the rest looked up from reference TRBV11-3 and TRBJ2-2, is EAGVVQSPRYKIIEKKQPVAFWCNPISGHNTLYWYLQNLGQGPELLIRYENEEAVDDSQLPKDRFSAERLKGVDSTLKIQPAELGDSAVYLCASSKTGELFFGEGSRLTVL.

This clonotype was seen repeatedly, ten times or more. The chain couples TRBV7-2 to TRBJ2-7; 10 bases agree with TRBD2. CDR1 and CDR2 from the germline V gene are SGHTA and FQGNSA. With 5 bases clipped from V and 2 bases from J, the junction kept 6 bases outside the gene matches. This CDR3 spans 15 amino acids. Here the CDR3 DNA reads TGTGCCAGCAGCAGCCGAGCGGGAGGGCCCTACGAGCAGTACGTC. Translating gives CASSSRAGGPYEQYV.